What follows are 23 T cell receptor beta chains derived from one specimen sequenced in a study of cytomegalovirus exposure and HLA in healthy donors. With 60 Vbeta and 13 Jbeta primers, the PCR was carried out. Here immunoSEQ multiplex PCR was the method, and the copy in TCRdb shows in-frame clones only, minus some. The data contain under 200,000 clones, 75% of them singletons. The specimen was PBMCs. Source of these receptors: a woman between 50 and 59 years old in good health and CMV-seropositive.

The chain is built from TRBV27 and TRBJ1-2; D might be TRBD1 (6 bases). The CDR3 contains 15 residues. From germline, CDR1 is MNHEY and CDR2 SMNVEV (reference sequence). The germline V and J ends were trimmed by 3 bases and 2 bases, with 13 bases remaining between them. CDR3 in DNA: TGTGCCAGCAGTTTCGGGGGGGCGGGGAACTATGGCTACACCTTC. Amino acid sequence: CASSFGGAGNYGYTF.

In its sample, this clone was seen a few times. V gene TRBV18 combines with J gene TRBJ1-1, with 8 bases aligning to TRBD1. The germline gives CDR1 KGHSH, CDR2 LQKENI. This CDR3 spans 15 amino acids. The V gene end was trimmed by 8 bases and the J gene end by 1 base; junction bases not matched to a gene: 9. The CDR3: CASTEDRAENTEAFF. Written as DNA, the CDR3 is TGTGCCAGCACAGAGGACAGGGCGGAGAACACTGAAGCTTTCTTT.

The J gene is TRBJ2-1, the V gene TRBV7-3; 11 bases line up with TRBD2. V shed 5 bases and J 11 bases; nucleotides not matched to a gene: 8. The CDR3 extends over 14 amino acids. CDR1 SGHTA and CDR2 FQGTGA come from the germline V gene. The CDR3 region is CASSRLAGQPKQFF. CDR3 DNA sequence: TGTGCCAGCAGCCGACTAGCGGGGCAACCAAAGCAGTTCTTC.

The V and J genes are TRBV6-5 and TRBJ2-5, with TRBD2 matching over 8 bases. CDR3 length: 14 amino acids. CDR1 MNHEY and CDR2 SVGAGI come from the germline V gene. Trimming at V came to 6 bases and at J to 2 bases, leaving 5 bases not matched to a gene. CDR3 loop: CASRQPGGQETQYF. The DNA of the CDR3 is TGTGCCAGCAGGCAACCGGGGGGGCAAGAGACCCAGTACTTC.

This clone appeared a few times. This sequence joins TRBV6-1 and TRBJ1-1, with 9 bases that match TRBD1. Germline loops: CDR1 MNHNS, CDR2 SASEGT. Trimming removed 2 bases from V and 6 bases from J; junction bases left unmatched: 4. The CDR3 is 14 amino acids. DNA for the CDR3: TGTGCCAGCAGTGAAAGGGGACAGGGAGCTGAAGCTTTCTTT. It codes for CASSERGQGAEAFF.

The chain has TRBV7-2 and TRBJ2-2, with D uncertain. This CDR3 is built from 14 residues. The germline V and J ends were trimmed by 3 bases and 1 base, with 6 bases remaining between them. Germline CDR1 SGHTA, CDR2 FQGNSA. The CDR3 spells CASSLSVNTGELFF. DNA for the CDR3: TGTGCCAGCAGCTTGTCGGTGAACACCGGGGAGCTGTTTTTT.

The rearrangement joins TRBV5-5 to TRBJ2-3; maybe TRBD2 (6 bases). The length of the CDR3 is 14 residues. Trimming left V 4 bases short and J 1 base short, with 10 bases between. Per the germline V gene, CDR1 is SGHKS and CDR2 is YYEKEE (reference sequence). The CDR3 protein is CASSTPSGTDTQYF. In DNA form, the CDR3 reads TGTGCCAGCAGCACCCCTAGCGGCACAGATACGCAGTATTTT. Complete variable domain (other parts from reference TRBV5-5 and TRBJ2-3): DAGVTQSPTHLIKTRGQQVTLRCSPISGHKSVSWYQQVLGQGPQFIFQYYEKEERGRGNFPDRFSARQFPNYSSELNVNALLLGDSALYLCASSTPSGTDTQYFGPGTRLTVL.

The chain combines TRBV5-4 with TRBJ2-3, with D possibly being TRBD2 (6 bases). Trimming left V 2 bases short and J 0 bases short, with 19 bases between. Per germline, CDR1 SGHNT and CDR2 YYREEE (reference sequence). The CDR3 runs to 18 residues. The CDR3 coding sequence is TGTGCCAGCAGCTTAGGGCGGGGAACGACGTTTAGCACAGATACGCAGTATTTT. Its translation: CASSLGRGTTFSTDTQYF. The whole variable domain, remainder taken from reference TRBV5-4 and TRBJ2-3, is ETGVTQSPTHLIKTRGQQVTLRCSSQSGHNTVSWYQQALGQGPQFIFQYYREEENGRGNFPPRFSGLQFPNYSSELNVNALELDDSALYLCASSLGRGTTFSTDTQYFGPGTRLTVL.

The CDR3 DNA reads as TGCGCCAGCAGCTTAGGACAGCTGATCACTGAAGCTTTCTTT. Translation: CASSLGQLITEAFF. The chain has TRBV5-1 and TRBJ1-1; TRBD1 might be the D (6 bases). The germline V gene has CDR1 SGHRS and CDR2 YFSETQ. Trimming took off 2 bases at V and 4 bases at J, with 12 bases between the two ends. This CDR3 comprises 14 residues.

This chain connects TRBV7-6 to TRBJ2-6; D possibly corresponds to TRBD1 (6 bases). Trimming cost V 5 bases and J 0 bases, with 14 bases left between them. CDR3 length: 17 residues. Germline V gene lookup returns CDR1 SGHVS and CDR2 FNYEAQ. The CDR3 loop is CASSLGDKHSGANVLTF. The DNA of the CDR3 is TGTGCCAGCAGCCTGGGGGACAAACACTCTGGGGCCAACGTCCTGACTTTC. Variable domain in full (rest from reference TRBV7-6 and TRBJ2-6): GAGVSQSPRYKVTKRGQDVALRCDPISGHVSLYWYRQALGQGPEFLTYFNYEAQQDKSGLPNDRFSAERPEGSISTLTIQRTEQRDSAMYRCASSLGDKHSGANVLTFGAGSRLTVL.

This chain uses TRBV5-1 with TRBJ1-6; a weak D match, TRBD1 (6 bases). V was clipped by 0 bases and J by 4 bases, with 11 bases between them. From germline, CDR1 is SGHRS and CDR2 YFSETQ. The CDR3 is 16 amino acids. CDR3 nucleotide sequence: TGCGCCAGCAGCTTGGGTGAGACAGGTTATAATTCACCCCTCCACTTT. Translated: CASSLGETGYNSPLHF.

The rearrangement links TRBV15 to TRBJ1-4; possible D gene TRBD1, 5 bases. Trimming cost V 0 bases and J 4 bases, with 12 bases left between them. This CDR3 comprises 16 residues. Germline values: CDR1 LNHNV, CDR2 YYDKDF (reference sequence). CDR3 sequence (DNA): TGTGCCACCAGCAGAGACACGGGACTGAATAATGAAAAACTGTTTTTT. This encodes CATSRDTGLNNEKLFF.

This chain uses TRBV5-4 with TRBJ2-1; 9 bases line up with TRBD2. The CDR3 has 16 amino acids. Unmatched junction bases numbered 9, after V lost 3 bases and J lost 5 bases. The germline V gene has CDR1 SGHNT and CDR2 YYREEE (reference sequence). CDR3 amino acids: CASSSASGGQDNEQFF. Written as DNA, the CDR3 is TGTGCCAGCAGCTCGGCGAGCGGGGGGCAGGACAATGAGCAGTTCTTC. The complete variable domain, with remaining parts taken from reference TRBV5-4 and TRBJ2-1, reads ETGVTQSPTHLIKTRGQQVTLRCSSQSGHNTVSWYQQALGQGPQFIFQYYREEENGRGNFPPRFSGLQFPNYSSELNVNALELDDSALYLCASSSASGGQDNEQFFGPGTRLTVL.

The chain uses TRBV6-1 and TRBJ1-5, with 10 bases identical to TRBD1. Losses at the gene ends were 0 bases for V and 6 bases for J; bases not matched to a gene: 2. Germline values: CDR1 MNHNS, CDR2 SASEGT. There are 15 residues in the CDR3. CDR3 protein: CASSEAGQGFQPQHF. The CDR3 DNA reads as TGTGCCAGCAGTGAAGCGGGACAGGGGTTTCAGCCCCAGCATTTT.

The chain couples TRBV7-4 to TRBJ1-1; a possible D gene is TRBD1 (6 bases). This CDR3 has 15 amino acids. V dropped 4 bases and J dropped 1 base, with 13 bases sitting between them. Germline CDR1 reads SGHVT; CDR2 reads SQSDAQ. CDR3 residues: CASSSHRAKNTEAFF. Written as DNA, the CDR3 is TGTGCCAGCAGCTCCCACAGGGCTAAGAACACTGAAGCTTTCTTT.

Many counts were recorded for this clone. This chain links TRBV2 with TRBJ1-1; D is possibly TRBD1 (6 bases). Trimming shortened V by 3 bases and J by 1 base, and 18 bases separated the two germline ends. The CDR3 runs to 17 residues. Germline CDR1 is SNHLY and CDR2 is FYNNEI. The CDR3 DNA is TGTGCCAGCAGTGACGCACAAACCGGGACAACGAACACTGAAGCTTTCTTT. Residues: CASSDAQTGTTNTEAFF.

The gene calls are TRBV5-5 and TRBJ1-1; D not certain. Germline CDR1 SGHKS, CDR2 YYEKEE (reference sequence). The V gene lost 0 bases and the J gene lost 0 bases, with 6 bases spanning the gap. The CDR3 is 14 amino acids. The CDR3 region is CASSLELLNTEAFF. DNA of the CDR3: TGTGCCAGCAGCTTGGAGCTGCTGAACACTGAAGCTTTCTTT. Using reference TRBV5-5 and TRBJ1-1 for the parts outside the CDR3, the full variable domain is DAGVTQSPTHLIKTRGQQVTLRCSPISGHKSVSWYQQVLGQGPQFIFQYYEKEERGRGNFPDRFSARQFPNYSSELNVNALLLGDSALYLCASSLELLNTEAFFGQGTRLTVV.

A few counts support this clone. The genes are TRBV6-6 and TRBJ1-1, with TRBD1 matching over 8 bases. The ends lost 7 bases at V and 6 bases at J; junction bases unmatched: 7. The CDR3 runs 13 residues. Germline lookup yields CDR1 MNHNY and CDR2 SVGAGI (reference sequence). DNA for the CDR3: TGTGCCAGCACCCCAGTGACAGGGGCTGAAGCTTTCTTT. Its protein product is CASTPVTGAEAFF.

This clone was seen a few times. The chain couples TRBV13 to TRBJ1-1; 9 positions match TRBD1. The CDR3 length is 17 residues. The germline gives CDR1 PRHDT, CDR2 FYEKMQ (reference sequence). V lost 3 bases and J lost 6; bases outside the gene matches: 14. The CDR3 loop is CASSFVPGQGSNAEAFF. The CDR3 nucleotides read TGTGCCAGCAGCTTCGTCCCGGGACAGGGCTCGAATGCTGAAGCTTTCTTT.

The chain uses TRBV29-1 and TRBJ2-1; 7 bases map to TRBD1. The V gene end was trimmed by 0 bases and the J gene end by 8 bases; junction bases not matched to a gene: 10. There are 15 residues in the CDR3. The germline gives CDR1 SQVTM, CDR2 ANQGSEA. The CDR3 DNA reads as TGCAGCGTTGAAGAGGGAACAGGGGATTTCGATGAGCAGTTCTTC. Residues: CSVEEGTGDFDEQFF.

This clone was picked up one time. The rearrangement links TRBV30 to TRBJ1-1; 9 bases match TRBD1. This CDR3 contains 13 residues. Looked up from germline, CDR1 is GTSNPN and CDR2 is SVGIG (reference sequence). Trimming removed 5 bases from V and 3 bases from J; junction bases left unmatched: 4. CDR3 amino acids: CAWGGQGYTEAFF. The CDR3 region has the DNA TGTGCCTGGGGGGGACAGGGATACACTGAAGCTTTCTTT.

The chain is built from TRBV6-5 and TRBJ1-1; 7 bases align to TRBD1. The CDR3 runs to 15 residues. After removal of 4 bases from V and 0 bases from J, the junction contained 5 bases not matched to a gene. Germline loops: CDR1 MNHEY, CDR2 SVGAGI. The CDR3 loop is CASSSQGGVNTEAFF. The CDR3 DNA sequence: TGTGCCAGCAGTTCTCAGGGGGGTGTGAACACTGAAGCTTTCTTT.

Only a few counts were recorded for this clone. The V call is TRBV5-1, the J call TRBJ2-5, with D possibly being TRBD1 (6 bases). CDR1 and CDR2 from the germline V gene are SGHRS and YFSETQ. V lost 5 bases, J lost 1 base, and 12 bases lay in between. The CDR3 sequence is 14 residues long. CDR3 region: CASRSQGAQETQYF. DNA of the CDR3: TGCGCCAGCAGGTCACAGGGCGCCCAAGAGACCCAGTACTTC.